The clone carrying this T cell receptor (beta chain) was seen only a few times. Its antigen is unidentified. The CDR3 has 14 amino acids. With 5 bases clipped from V and 7 bases from J, the junction kept 6 bases outside the gene matches. This specimen belongs to a study of type 1 regulatory T cells. Study details: This in vitro CD4 product, T-allo10, is enriched for Tr1 cells and alloantigen-specific. Overall study findings and caveats: Compared with non-Tr1 cells, Tr1 cells showed a narrower TCR repertoire.

One entry per CDR3 protein, called by TCRdb with MiXCR from the reads. The sample yields 60,000 to 75,000 distinct CDR3 sequences, roughly 20% seen once. The chain employs TRBV12-3 or TRBV12-4 and TRBJ2-1, with 9 positions matching TRBD1. What was sequenced was cultured type 1 regulatory T (Tr1) cells, either the whole culture or a sorted fraction (not recorded which). The sequence was collected from a human donor in good health. CDR3 DNA: TGTGCCAGCAGTACAGGGGGCGGTCGGAATGAGCAGTTCTTC. This gives the protein CASSTGGGRNEQFF.